These 25 T cell receptor beta chains were sequenced from one sample in a study of CD8 T cells in ankylosing spondylitis. Notes on the study in general: Made up of 7 to 9 highly homologous variants, a TCR beta motif appeared characteristic of ankylosing spondylitis blood.

One entry per CDR3 protein results from TCRdb running MiXCR on the 5' RACE reads. The data contain roughly 350,000 distinct CDR3 sequences, 7% to 9% of them singletons. No antigen is known for these receptors. The sequenced sample was blood, either unsorted or a sorted T cell fraction (not recorded which). The receptors derive from a male donor with ankylosing spondylitis.

The chain recombines TRBV27 with TRBJ1-6, with a weak D call TRBD1 (5 bases). The CDR3 length is 13 residues. V lost 6 bases and J lost 9, with 12 bases in between. The V gene's germline CDR1 is MNHEY and CDR2 SMNVEV (reference sequence). CDR3 sequence: CASRWQGSSPLHF. The CDR3 region has the DNA TGTGCCAGCAGATGGCAGGGCTCTTCACCCCTCCACTTT.

This clonotype was counted a few times. This chain links TRBV29-1 with TRBJ2-1; TRBD1 might be the D (6 bases). The germline CDR1 and CDR2 sequences are SQVTM and ANQGSEA. Trimming stripped 1 base from V and 1 base from J, with 11 bases between. The CDR3 totals 15 residues. The CDR3 coding sequence is TGCAGCGTTGAAGTAAGGGGACAATCCTACAATGAGCAGTTCTTC. It encodes CSVEVRGQSYNEQFF.

This clonotype was counted between two and nine times. The gene calls are TRBV24-1 and TRBJ2-1; 10 bases line up with TRBD1. Germline CDR1 reads KGHDR; CDR2 reads SFDVKD. The CDR3 covers 16 residues. The V segment lost 4 bases and the J segment 5 bases; nucleotides outside the gene matches: 7. This CDR3 is CATSDRGQGMNNEQFF. The CDR3 DNA reads as TGTGCCACCAGTGACAGGGGACAGGGGATGAACAATGAGCAGTTCTTC.

The chain uses TRBV6-1 and TRBJ2-7; the D gene is possibly TRBD2 (6 bases). Trimming took 6 bases from V and 4 from J, leaving 19 bases between them. The CDR3 is 15 residues long. Germline V gives CDR1 MNHNS, CDR2 SASEGT. CDR3 DNA sequence: TGTGCCAGCAGGCCCCAAGGGGTGGGGGGTTACGAGCAGTACTTC. This codes for CASRPQGVGGYEQYF.

V gene TRBV10-3 combines with J gene TRBJ2-2; D is unresolved. Trimming cost V 5 bases and J 3 bases, with 10 bases left between them. The CDR3 is made up of 14 amino acids. CDR1 and CDR2 (germline): ENHRY, SYGVKD. In DNA, the CDR3 is TGTGCCATCAGTTTACGGATTGACACCGGGGAGCTGTTTTTT. Amino acid sequence: CAISLRIDTGELFF.

This clonotype was observed at least ten times. The chain joins TRBV29-1 to TRBJ2-1, with 8 bases fitting TRBD2. The CDR3 loop spans 15 amino acids. V gave up 3 bases and J gave up 0 bases; unmatched junction bases: 4. The germline gives CDR1 SQVTM, CDR2 ANQGSEA. CDR3 nucleotides: TGCAGCGTTGAGAAAAGCGGGAGCTCCTACAATGAGCAGTTCTTC. Amino acid sequence: CSVEKSGSSYNEQFF.

This clonotype was counted at least ten times. Here the CDR3 reads CSVRPGRDDGKLFF. The CDR3 coding sequence is TGCAGCGTTCGGCCCGGCAGGGATGATGGAAAACTGTTTTTT. This chain joins TRBV29-1 and TRBJ1-4; tentatively, D is TRBD1 (5 bases). The ends were cut back, 5 bases at V and 10 bases at J, with 20 bases in the middle. The CDR3 contains 14 residues. The V gene's germline CDR1 is SQVTM and CDR2 ANQGSEA. The full variable domain, in which reference TRBV29-1 and TRBJ1-4 provide the parts outside the CDR3, is SAVISQKPSRDICQRGTSLTIQCQVDSQVTMMFWYRQQPGQSLTLIATANQGSEATYESGFVIDKFPISRPNLTFSTLTVSNMSPEDSSIYLCSVRPGRDDGKLFFGSGTQLSVL.

V usage is TRBV5-1 and J usage is TRBJ1-4; the D gene is possibly TRBD1 (6 bases). V was pared by 0 bases and J by 1 base, with 10 bases between. Germline V lookup: CDR1 SGHRS, CDR2 YFSETQ. The CDR3 covers 16 residues. The CDR3 here is CASSLVPGVTNEKLFF. DNA for the CDR3: TGCGCCAGCAGCTTGGTACCAGGGGTAACTAATGAAAAACTGTTTTTT.

This clonotype showed up just a few times. The chain is built from TRBV15 and TRBJ1-3, with D unresolved. V gave up 0 bases and J gave up 0 bases, with 6 bases separating them. The CDR3 extends over 15 amino acids. Per germline, CDR1 LNHNV and CDR2 YYDKDF (reference sequence). The DNA for the CDR3 is TGTGCCACCAGCAGAGATACGAGCTCTGGAAACACCATATATTTT. Amino acids: CATSRDTSSGNTIYF.

The J gene is TRBJ1-6, the V gene TRBV9, with D possibly being TRBD1 (5 bases). The CDR3 length is 14 residues. Germline lookup yields CDR1 SGDLS and CDR2 YYNGEE. V lost 3 bases and J 9 bases, leaving 13 bases between the germline ends. The CDR3 DNA reads TGTGCCAGCAGCGCAGCAGGGATATCTTCACCCCTCCACTTT. Encoded protein: CASSAAGISSPLHF.

This clonotype was seen ten or more times. The chain joins TRBV10-3 to TRBJ2-5; D unresolved. The V and J ends lost 3 bases and 2 bases respectively, with 10 bases between them. The CDR3 has 14 residues. Looked up from germline, CDR1 is ENHRY and CDR2 is SYGVKD. The CDR3 region is CAISDTAYQETQYF. DNA for the CDR3: TGTGCCATCAGTGATACAGCGTATCAAGAGACCCAGTACTTC.

V is TRBV20-1 and J is TRBJ2-2; 8 bases are shared with TRBD1. CDR3 size: 16 residues. After removal of 0 bases from V and 4 bases from J, the junction contained 7 bases not matched to a gene. The germline V gene encodes CDR1 DFQATT and CDR2 SNEGSKA (reference sequence). The CDR3: CSAREARGLATGELFF. Here the CDR3 DNA reads TGCAGTGCTAGAGAGGCCAGGGGGCTAGCCACCGGGGAGCTGTTTTTT.

This clonotype was detected many times. The genes are TRBV12-3 or TRBV12-4 and TRBJ1-4; D unresolved. The CDR3 contains 14 residues. V lost 4 bases, J lost 1 base, and 7 bases lay in between. The CDR3 protein is CASSWTVTNEKLFF. Written as DNA, the CDR3 is TGTGCCAGCAGTTGGACCGTAACTAATGAAAAACTGTTTTTT.

This clonotype appeared a few times. The chain carries TRBV27 and TRBJ2-3; D is tentatively TRBD1 or TRBD2 (5 bases each). V dropped 7 bases and J dropped 3 bases, with 14 bases sitting between them. The CDR3 is made up of 14 amino acids. CDR1 is MNHEY, CDR2 SMNVEV, per germline (reference sequence). CDR3 residues: CASTLGVGTDTQYF. CDR3 nucleotides: TGTGCCAGCACCTTGGGGGTCGGGACAGATACGCAGTATTTT.

The chain carries TRBV27 and TRBJ2-7; 13 nucleotides align to TRBD2. Per germline, CDR1 MNHEY and CDR2 SMNVEV (reference sequence). With V trimmed by 4 bases and J by 6 bases, 3 bases remained unmatched. The CDR3 covers 14 residues. CDR3 protein: CASSSGTSGVEQYF. CDR3 bases: TGTGCCAGCAGTTCAGGGACTAGCGGGGTCGAGCAGTACTTC.

V gene TRBV7-8 combines with J gene TRBJ2-6; TRBD1 agrees at 10 bases. CDR3 length: 18 residues. Trimming took 4 bases from V and 0 from J; bases not matched to a gene: 6. Germline assignment: CDR1 SGHVS and CDR2 FQNEAQ. The CDR3 reads CASSSGTGAASGANVLTF. CDR3 coding DNA: TGTGCCAGCAGCTCGGGGACAGGGGCTGCCTCTGGGGCCAACGTCCTGACTTTC.

This clonotype has a handful of counts. V is TRBV5-1 and J is TRBJ2-3, with 11 bases that match TRBD2. CDR3 length equals 16 residues. Germline V gene sequence: CDR1 SGHRS, CDR2 YFSETQ. Trimming at V came to 4 bases and at J to 3 bases, leaving 7 bases not matched to a gene. In DNA, the CDR3 is TGCGCCAGCAGCATCGCTAGCGGGAGGTTGACAGATACGCAGTATTTT. This gives the protein CASSIASGRLTDTQYF.

Regarding this clonotype: Sequence at one end of the junction differs from germline and may be a read error. The chain has TRBV20-1 and TRBJ2-7; 11 positions agree with TRBD2. The V gene's germline CDR1 is DFQATT and CDR2 SNEGSKA (reference sequence). This CDR3 contains 15 residues. This CDR3 is CRARVSGLAGYEQYF. Here the CDR3 DNA reads TGCAGGGCTAGAGTTTCTGGACTAGCGGGCTACGAGCAGTACTTC.

The sample holds a few counts of this clonotype. This chain links TRBV12-3 or TRBV12-4 with TRBJ1-4, with D hard to call. CDR3 size: 14 residues. V lost 3 bases and J lost 0, with 5 bases in between. This CDR3 reads CASSFQATNEKLFF. The CDR3 DNA is TGTGCCAGCAGTTTCCAGGCAACTAATGAAAAACTGTTTTTT.

The rearrangement joins TRBV28 to TRBJ2-1; D is uncertain. V lost 7 bases and J 0 bases, leaving 13 bases between the germline ends. In germline, CDR1 is MDHEN, CDR2 SYDVKM. CDR3 length equals 15 residues. The CDR3 nucleotides read TGTGCCAGCATTCCGACATCCCGCTCCTACAATGAGCAGTTCTTC. This translates into CASIPTSRSYNEQFF.

This clonotype was found many times. This chain joins TRBV7-3 and TRBJ2-1, with 9 bases identical to TRBD2. Germline CDR1 and CDR2: SGHTA and FQGTGA. Germline trimming cut 0 bases from V and 8 bases from J; bases unmatched to any gene: 11. This CDR3 has 17 residues. The DNA of the CDR3 is TGTGCCAGCAGCTTAACTACGGGGACTAGCAAGGTCGATGAGCAGTTCTTC. It translates to CASSLTTGTSKVDEQFF.

The rearrangement joins TRBV20-1 to TRBJ1-2; D unclear. Germline lookup yields CDR1 DFQATT and CDR2 SNEGSKA (reference sequence). Trimming took off 2 bases at V and 1 base at J, with 11 bases between the two ends. This CDR3 comprises 14 residues. The CDR3 protein is CSARSRRINYGYTF. In DNA form, the CDR3 reads TGCAGTGCTAGATCTCGGAGAATTAACTATGGCTACACCTTC.

The DNA of the CDR3 is TGTGCCAGCAGTTTCCCCAAGTACCAGCCCCAGCATTTT. This gives the protein CASSFPKYQPQHF. The chain joins TRBV28 to TRBJ1-5; D is ambiguous. CDR1 is MDHEN, CDR2 SYDVKM, per germline. V was cut by 3 bases and J by 7 bases, with 10 bases left in between. This CDR3 contains 13 residues.

V and J are TRBV6-1 and TRBJ1-1, with D possibly TRBD1 on 5 matching bases. CDR3 size: 15 residues. Germline-derived CDR1 and CDR2 are MNHNS and SASEGT. The V end was cut by 5 bases, the J end by 5 bases, with 18 bases between. CDR3 region: CASSIGSRGRTEAFF. Here the CDR3 DNA reads TGTGCCAGCAGTATTGGTTCGAGGGGTAGAACTGAAGCTTTCTTT.

This clonotype was observed at least ten times. The J gene is TRBJ2-1, the V gene TRBV20-1, with 8 nucleotides matching TRBD2. The CDR3 totals 13 residues. The V segment lost 6 bases and the J segment 7 bases; nucleotides outside the gene matches: 8. Per the germline V gene, CDR1 is DFQATT and CDR2 is SNEGSKA (reference sequence). CDR3 nucleotides: TGCAGTGCCACTCGGACTAGCTCAAATGAGCAGTTCTTC. It yields the protein CSATRTSSNEQFF.